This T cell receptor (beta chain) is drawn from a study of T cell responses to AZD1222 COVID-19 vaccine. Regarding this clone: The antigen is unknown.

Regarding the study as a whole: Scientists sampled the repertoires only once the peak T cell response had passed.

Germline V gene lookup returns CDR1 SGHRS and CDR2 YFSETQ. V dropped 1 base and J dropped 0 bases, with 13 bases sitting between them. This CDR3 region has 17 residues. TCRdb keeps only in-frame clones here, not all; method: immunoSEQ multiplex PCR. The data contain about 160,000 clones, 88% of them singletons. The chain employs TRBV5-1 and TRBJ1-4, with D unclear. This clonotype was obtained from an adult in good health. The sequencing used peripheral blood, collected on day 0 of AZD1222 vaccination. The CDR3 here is CASSLLPGTATNEKLFF. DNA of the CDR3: TGCGCCAGCAGCTTGTTGCCCGGCACTGCAACTAATGAAAAACTGTTTTTT.